The entry that follows covers one TCR beta chain sequence. The target antigen is unknown. MiXCR, applied by TCRdb to the RT-PCR reads, yields one record per CDR3 protein. The data contain 550,000 to 600,000 distinct CDR3 sequences, over 9.5% of them singletons. The sample originates from a study of response to subunit inactivated influenza vaccine. Notes on the study in general: That few new T cells are recruited by each seasonal influenza vaccination was the authors' suggestion.

The germline CDR1 and CDR2 sequences are DFQATT and SNEGSKA (reference sequence). J lost 0 bases, V lost 5 bases, and 4 bases had no gene match. This CDR3 is built from 14 residues. The chain employs TRBV20-1 and TRBJ2-3, with TRBD2 matching 8 bases. The source material was PBMCs from blood, sampled on the day of vaccination. This receptor was taken from a man between 45 and 60 years old who received an inactivated influenza vaccine. CDR3 sequence reads: CSAVAGISTDTQYF. The CDR3 region has the DNA TGCAGTGCTGTAGCGGGAATAAGCACAGATACGCAGTATTTT.